In this sample, the clone carrying this T cell receptor (beta chain) turned up once. The CDR3 is 15 residues long. CDR1 is SNHLY, CDR2 FYNNEI, per germline. V lost 1 base and J 1 base, leaving 8 bases between the germline ends. In the original analysis: Scientists estimated how many nucleated cells there were by amplifying reference gene primers. Produced via immunoSEQ multiplex PCR; TCRdb's table is partial and in-frame only. For V, J and clone size, that table is used; D and trimming come from the DNA. Seen here are approximately 130,000 clones, roughly 72% observed once, and the top ten hold more than 10%. The data derive from a study of blood T cell repertoires in COVID-19. The overall study: Both acute and convalescent COVID-19 samples were obtained from the United States, Italy and Spain. Sources were T cells, B-cell-depleted T cells, or PBMCs; the material itself was cDNA or gDNA.

This sequence was found in a human donor in a cohort sampled during active COVID-19. Sequencing used peripheral blood. This sequence joins TRBV2 and TRBJ1-5, with a weak D call TRBD1 (5 bases). In DNA, the CDR3 is TGTGCCAGCAGTGAAGGACAGACAAGCAATCAGCCCCAGCATTTT. Its protein product is CASSEGQTSNQPQHF.